Each of the 17 T cell receptor beta chains below was sequenced from the same sample in a study of control samples from healthy donors and cancer patients. Libraries were prepared by immunoSEQ multiplex PCR; TCRdb keeps only in-frame clonotypes and omits some of them. The sample yields 90,000 or so clones, around 83% seen once. Sequencing was done on a sample of blood. The receptors here all came from a woman aged 50 to 60 in good health.

The chain carries TRBV27 and TRBJ1-5, with 8 bases fitting TRBD1. The germline V gene encodes CDR1 MNHEY and CDR2 SMNVEV (reference sequence). This CDR3 contains 15 residues. J gave up 3 bases and V 5 bases, and 6 bases lay outside the gene matches. The CDR3 sequence is CASSLDRGDNQPQHF. The CDR3 region has the DNA TGTGCCAGCAGTCTAGACAGGGGAGACAATCAGCCCCAGCATTTT.

The CDR3 nucleotides read TGTGCCAGCAGTGGAGGGATCATGAACACTGAAGCTTTCTTT. It is translated as CASSGGIMNTEAFF. The rearrangement joins TRBV25-1 to TRBJ1-1; D uncertain. This CDR3 is 14 amino acids long. Germline V gives CDR1 MGHDK, CDR2 SYGVNS. Trimming took 4 bases from V and 0 from J, leaving 9 bases between them.

J is TRBJ2-3 and V is TRBV27, with D possibly being TRBD2 (5 bases). Trimming removed 6 bases at V and 2 bases at J, with 18 bases between. Germline V CDR1 and CDR2: MNHEY, SMNVEV (reference sequence). The CDR3 is 16 residues long. The CDR3 sequence is CASSPKDYRHTDTQYF. Here the CDR3 DNA reads TGTGCCAGCAGCCCTAAAGACTACCGGCACACAGATACGCAGTATTTT.

The chain employs TRBV7-3 and TRBJ2-2; 9 bases line up with TRBD2. The V and J ends lost 1 base and 7 bases, in that order; junction bases with no gene match: 10. This CDR3 region has 17 residues. The germline V gene encodes CDR1 SGHTA and CDR2 FQGTGA. CDR3 in amino acids: CASSLMRPGLADGELFF. The CDR3 region has the DNA TGTGCCAGCAGCTTAATGCGTCCGGGACTAGCCGACGGGGAGCTGTTTTTT.

V gene TRBV12-3 or TRBV12-4 combines with J gene TRBJ2-1; D is ambiguous. V dropped 6 bases and J dropped 10 bases, with 13 bases sitting between them. The CDR3 contains 12 residues. The CDR3 DNA reads TGTGCCAGCAGAATGTACCCAGGAGAGCAGTTCTTC. As protein: CASRMYPGEQFF.

The rearrangement joins TRBV7-3 to TRBJ2-5; TRBD2 matches 7 bases. The germline V gene encodes CDR1 SGHTA and CDR2 FQGTGA. Germline trimming cut 4 bases from V and 1 base from J; bases unmatched to any gene: 6. The CDR3 is 15 amino acids. This CDR3 is CASSSGLDPQETQYF. The CDR3, as DNA: TGTGCCAGCAGCTCCGGACTAGACCCCCAAGAGACCCAGTACTTC.

The genes are TRBV7-3 and TRBJ1-5, with D unclear. Trimming pared 5 bases from V and 4 bases from J, leaving 9 bases between. The germline CDR1 and CDR2 sequences are SGHTA and FQGTGA. The CDR3 runs 13 residues. The DNA of the CDR3 is TGTGCCAGCAGCCTGGACTTTAATCAGCCCCAGCATTTT. Translating gives CASSLDFNQPQHF.

The chain employs TRBV28 and TRBJ1-2; 9 bases are a match to TRBD1. The germline gives CDR1 MDHEN, CDR2 SYDVKM. V gave up 5 bases and J gave up 7 bases; unmatched junction bases: 8. The length of the CDR3 is 14 residues. CDR3 DNA sequence: TGTGCCAGCAGTACACCGGGACAGGGTTTTGGCTACACCTTC. Its translation is CASSTPGQGFGYTF.

This rearrangement joins TRBV7-2 to TRBJ2-7; either TRBD1 or TRBD2 may supply D (5 bases each). CDR1 and CDR2 (germline): SGHTA, FQGNSA. The CDR3 spans 14 residues. V lost 4 bases to trimming and J lost 2 bases, with 12 bases between them. The CDR3 coding sequence is TGTGCCAGCAGCTCGGGGAAGGACACCTACGAGCAGTACTTC. Protein product: CASSSGKDTYEQYF.

About this clone: Germline is not matched at one junction end, which may reflect a read error. The same CDR3 is also encoded by other DNA sequences in this sample. V and J are TRBV3-1 (or the pseudogene TRBV3-2) and TRBJ1-5; 7 bases agree with TRBD1. The V gene's germline CDR1 is LGHDT and CDR2 YNNKEL (reference sequence). There are 17 residues in the CDR3. CDR3 in amino acids: CASSQDPGQSCSQPQHF. The CDR3 nucleotides read TGTGCCAGCAGTCAAGACCCGGGACAGAGCTGTTCTCAGCCCCAGCATTTT.

This chain joins TRBV28 and TRBJ1-2, with 12 bases identical to TRBD1. Looked up from germline, CDR1 is MDHEN and CDR2 is SYDVKM. Trimming took 5 bases from V and 8 from J; bases not matched to a gene: 9. The CDR3 has 15 amino acids. The CDR3 spells CASSTLGQGASGYTF. The CDR3 DNA follows: TGTGCCAGCAGTACCCTGGGACAGGGGGCGTCCGGCTACACCTTC.

Judged by abundance, this clone is medium-sized. V is TRBV19 and J is TRBJ2-7; a possible D gene is TRBD1 (6 bases). This CDR3 region has 12 residues. The germline V gene encodes CDR1 LNHDA and CDR2 SQIVND (reference sequence). The V end was cut by 6 bases, the J end by 2 bases, with 8 bases between. The CDR3 spells CASRDSTYEQYF. Written as DNA, the CDR3 is TGTGCCAGTAGGGACAGCACCTACGAGCAGTACTTC.

The gene calls are TRBV4-3 and TRBJ2-7; 15 nucleotides line up with TRBD2. The V and J ends lost 0 bases and 4 bases, in that order; junction bases with no gene match: 4. CDR1 is LGHNA, CDR2 YSLEER, per germline. The CDR3 has 17 residues. The CDR3 protein is CASSQDPGLAGGYEQYF. The CDR3 region has the DNA TGCGCCAGCAGCCAAGACCCGGGACTAGCGGGAGGATACGAGCAGTACTTC.

The chain links TRBV14 to TRBJ1-5; no definite D call. The CDR3 is 13 residues long. Trimming cost V 0 bases and J 0 bases, with 0 bases left between them. CDR1 and CDR2 from the germline V gene are SGHDN and FVKESK. CDR3 in DNA: TGTGCCAGCAGCCAAGATAGCAATCAGCCCCAGCATTTT. It encodes CASSQDSNQPQHF.

This clone was seen just once. V gene TRBV9 combines with J gene TRBJ1-1; 10 nucleotides align to TRBD1. Trimming removed 5 bases from V and 4 bases from J; junction bases left unmatched: 8. This CDR3 region has 15 residues. Germline V gene sequence: CDR1 SGDLS, CDR2 YYNGEE. CDR3 nucleotides: TGTGCCAGCAGTAAGGGACAGGGGCGGGCCACTGAAGCTTTCTTT. Amino acid sequence: CASSKGQGRATEAFF.

V is TRBV9 and J is TRBJ2-2; 8 nucleotides match TRBD2. Looked up from germline, CDR1 is SGDLS and CDR2 is YYNGEE. V shed 0 bases and J 6 bases; nucleotides not matched to a gene: 4. The CDR3 sequence is 15 residues long. CDR3 bases: TGTGCCAGCAGCGTAGCGGGACTAGTATCCGGGGAGCTGTTTTTT. It specifies CASSVAGLVSGELFF.

In DNA, the CDR3 is TGTGCCAGCAGCTTAAATTATGGCACAGATACGCAGTATTTT. This encodes CASSLNYGTDTQYF. This rearrangement joins TRBV7-8 to TRBJ2-3, with D unresolved. This CDR3 has 14 amino acids. Germline CDR1 SGHVS, CDR2 FQNEAQ. V lost 2 bases, J lost 1 base, and 7 bases lay in between. The full variable domain, completed using reference TRBV7-8 and TRBJ2-3, is GAGVSQSPRYKVAKRGQDVALRCDPISGHVSLFWYQQALGQGPEFLTYFQNEAQLDKSGLPSDRFFAERPEGSVSTLKIQRTQQEDSAVYLCASSLNYGTDTQYFGPGTRLTVL.